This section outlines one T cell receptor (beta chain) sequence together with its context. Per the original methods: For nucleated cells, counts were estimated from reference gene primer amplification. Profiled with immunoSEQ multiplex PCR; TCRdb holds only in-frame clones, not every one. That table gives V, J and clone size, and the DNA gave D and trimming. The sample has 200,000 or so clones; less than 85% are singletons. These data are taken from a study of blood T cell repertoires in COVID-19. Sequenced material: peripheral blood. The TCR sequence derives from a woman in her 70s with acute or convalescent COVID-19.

The CDR3 coding sequence is TGCGCCAGCAGCCTCGGACTAGCGGGAGTTGAGCAGTTCTTC. It encodes CASSLGLAGVEQFF. The chain uses TRBV5-1 and TRBJ2-1; TRBD2 matches 13 bases. J lost 9 bases, V lost 4 bases, and 4 bases had no gene match. Germline CDR1 SGHRS, CDR2 YFSETQ. The CDR3 length is 14 residues.